This T cell receptor beta chain appears in the sequencing data of a study of blood T cell repertoires in COVID-19. Study in general: Material from acute and convalescent COVID-19 was sourced from the United States, Italy and Spain. PBMCs, B-cell-depleted T cells, or T cells provided the cDNA or gDNA that made up the material.

In the authors' methods: Reference gene primer amplification gave nucleated cell count estimates. Using immunoSEQ multiplex PCR, the repertoire was profiled, and TCRdb retains in-frame clones only, with some absent. That table supplies the V and J calls and clone size; D and trimming were determined from the DNA. The repertoire holds approximately 190,000 clones, with about 80% as singletons. V gave up 6 bases and J gave up 2 bases, with 16 bases separating them. CDR3 size: 15 residues. Germline CDR1 and CDR2: KGHSH and LQKENI. The sequence came from a man in his 60s with acute or convalescent COVID-19. The rearrangement links TRBV18 to TRBJ1-2, with a possible D match to TRBD1 (6 bases). Specimen: peripheral blood. The CDR3 protein is CASSQRQVVNYGYTF. The CDR3 DNA sequence: TGTGCCAGCTCCCAACGACAGGTGGTCAACTATGGCTACACCTTC.